The entry that follows covers one T cell receptor (beta chain) sequence. Antigen specificity is unknown. This entry belongs to a study of cytomegalovirus exposure and HLA in healthy donors. General study findings and limits: Reported findings show TCR beta sequences accurately forecast HLA-A and HLA-B alleles in most subjects.

PCR involved 60 Vbeta and 13 Jbeta primers. The repertoire was sequenced with immunoSEQ multiplex PCR; TCRdb's copy has only in-frame clones and lacks some. Here the sample spans 60,000 to 85,000 clones, under 80% being singletons. Germline lookup yields CDR1 SGDLS and CDR2 YYNGEE. The V and J ends lost 4 bases and 2 bases, in that order; junction bases with no gene match: 10. The CDR3 spans 17 residues. The source is a male donor in good health and CMV-seropositive. Sequenced material: PBMCs. The chain uses TRBV9 and TRBJ2-2, with 8 bases matching TRBD2. The CDR3: CASSPQAGLVNTGELFF. CDR3 DNA sequence: TGTGCCAGCAGCCCTCAGGCGGGACTAGTTAACACCGGGGAGCTGTTTTTT.